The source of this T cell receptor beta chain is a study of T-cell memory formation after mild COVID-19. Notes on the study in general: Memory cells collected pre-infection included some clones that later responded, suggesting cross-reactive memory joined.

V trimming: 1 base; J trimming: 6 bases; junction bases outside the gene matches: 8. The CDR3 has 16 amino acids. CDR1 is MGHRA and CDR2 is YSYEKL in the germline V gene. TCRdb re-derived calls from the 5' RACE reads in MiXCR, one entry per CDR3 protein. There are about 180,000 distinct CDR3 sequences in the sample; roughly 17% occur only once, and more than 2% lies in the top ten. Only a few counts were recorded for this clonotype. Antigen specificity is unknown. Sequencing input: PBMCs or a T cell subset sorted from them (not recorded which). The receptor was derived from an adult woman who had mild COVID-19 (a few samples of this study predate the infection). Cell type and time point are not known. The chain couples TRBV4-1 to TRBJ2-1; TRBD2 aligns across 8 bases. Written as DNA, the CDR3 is TGCGCCAGCAGCCAAGCCCGAGCCGGGACTAGCAATGAGCAGTTCTTC. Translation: CASSQARAGTSNEQFF.